The 12 T cell receptor beta chains reported below all come from one sample, sequenced in a study of shared clonotypes between healthy human individuals. The method was immunoSEQ multiplex PCR; TCRdb's version includes in-frame clones alone and lacks a portion of them. The profile shows some 2,400,000 clones, around 95% of them singletons. The material sequenced was naive CD4+ T cells sorted from blood. Subset meaning: CD45RA+ positively selected. Source of these receptors: a man between 18 and 29 years old in good health.

This chain joins TRBV11-2 and TRBJ1-1; unclear D gene. Germline-derived CDR1 and CDR2 are SGHAT and FQNNGV. The V gene lost 8 bases and the J gene lost 4 bases, with 14 bases spanning the gap. This CDR3 spans 13 amino acids. The CDR3 region has the DNA TGTGCCAGCTTGGAGGTCCCGGGCACTGAAGCTTTCTTT. The encoded protein is CASLEVPGTEAFF.

The chain uses TRBV10-2 and TRBJ2-7; 8 nucleotides line up with TRBD1. In germline, CDR1 is WSHSY, CDR2 SAAADI. After removal of 10 bases from V and 2 bases from J, the junction contained 10 bases not matched to a gene. The CDR3 length is 14 residues. In DNA form, the CDR3 reads TGCGCCACCTCGCGGGGACAGGCGCCCTACGAGCAGTACTTC. Its translation: CATSRGQAPYEQYF.

The gene calls are TRBV27 and TRBJ2-2; 11 bases match TRBD2. The CDR3 has 15 amino acids. J gave up 6 bases and V 7 bases, and 7 bases lay outside the gene matches. Germline V lookup: CDR1 MNHEY, CDR2 SMNVEV (reference sequence). The chain's CDR3 is CASTSGRQLPGELFF. As DNA, the CDR3 is TGTGCCAGCACTAGCGGGAGGCAGTTGCCCGGGGAGCTGTTTTTT.

This chain uses TRBV9 with TRBJ1-1; D gene unclear. This CDR3 comprises 15 residues. CDR1 is SGDLS and CDR2 is YYNGEE in the germline V gene. V was pared by 3 bases and J by 1 base, with 13 bases between. For the CDR3, the DNA is TGTGCCAGCAGCGCCTTGGCTTGGCAGAACACTGAAGCTTTCTTT. Protein: CASSALAWQNTEAFF.

J is TRBJ2-3 and V is TRBV11-3, with TRBD2 as a possible D gene (6 bases). Germline assignment: CDR1 SGHNT and CDR2 YENEEA. The CDR3 loop spans 13 amino acids. Trimming left V 5 bases short and J 4 bases short, with 10 bases between. CDR3: CASSLSGADTQYF. In DNA form, the CDR3 reads TGTGCCAGCAGCCTCTCGGGGGCAGATACGCAGTATTTT. The full variable domain, in which reference TRBV11-3 and TRBJ2-3 provide the parts outside the CDR3, is EAGVVQSPRYKIIEKKQPVAFWCNPISGHNTLYWYLQNLGQGPELLIRYENEEAVDDSQLPKDRFSAERLKGVDSTLKIQPAELGDSAVYLCASSLSGADTQYFGPGTRLTVL.

The rearrangement uses TRBV30 and TRBJ1-4; D remains ambiguous. The germline V gene has CDR1 GTSNPN and CDR2 SVGIG (reference sequence). V shed 0 bases and J shed 0 bases, with 8 bases lying between them. CDR3 length equals 15 residues. CDR3 protein: CAWSVRVATNEKLFF. In nucleotides, the CDR3 is TGTGCCTGGAGTGTAAGGGTCGCAACTAATGAAAAACTGTTTTTT.

The chain uses TRBV18 and TRBJ2-2; D may be TRBD1 or TRBD2 (5 bases each). V was clipped by 5 bases and J by 0 bases, with 13 bases between them. Germline V gene data show CDR1 as KGHSH and CDR2 as LQKENI. The CDR3 spans 16 residues. The CDR3 region has the DNA TGTGCCAGCTCAGAAGCCGGGACCGCGAACACCGGGGAGCTGTTTTTT. Protein sequence: CASSEAGTANTGELFF.

The rearrangement joins TRBV30 to TRBJ1-4; the D gene is possibly TRBD1 (6 bases). The ends were cut back, 2 bases at V and 7 bases at J, with 11 bases in the middle. The CDR3 runs 13 residues. CDR1 is GTSNPN, CDR2 SVGIG, per germline (reference sequence). For the CDR3, the DNA is TGTGCCTGGAGTCAACAGGGAGCTGAAAAACTGTTTTTT. Its protein is CAWSQQGAEKLFF.

The genes are TRBV19 and TRBJ2-5; possibly TRBD2 for D (6 bases). This CDR3 region has 12 residues. V lost 8 bases to trimming and J lost 5 bases, with 12 bases between them. Germline-derived CDR1 and CDR2 are LNHDA and SQIVND (reference sequence). This CDR3 reads CASGLGGETQYF. CDR3 coding DNA: TGTGCCAGTGGACTTGGAGGGGAGACCCAGTACTTC.

About this clone itself: Other nucleotide sequences from this sample produce the same CDR3. The chain couples TRBV6-5 to TRBJ2-1; D is possibly TRBD2 (6 bases). Germline values: CDR1 MNHEY, CDR2 SVGAGI. Deletions cut 5 bases from V and 4 bases from J, with 9 bases between. CDR3 length: 13 residues. Here the CDR3 reads CASSRDSYNEQFF. The CDR3 DNA is TGTGCCAGCAGTAGGGACTCTTACAATGAGCAGTTCTTC.

The chain's CDR3 is CASREIAVSSYNEQFF. DNA of the CDR3: TGTGCCAGTAGGGAAATAGCGGTGAGCTCCTACAATGAGCAGTTCTTC. This chain connects TRBV19 to TRBJ2-1, with a weak D call TRBD2 (6 bases). This CDR3 region has 16 residues. Trimming removed 6 bases from V and 0 bases from J, with 15 bases in between. From germline, CDR1 is LNHDA and CDR2 SQIVND (reference sequence).

The chain has TRBV7-9 and TRBJ2-1; the match to TRBD2 covers 11 bases. V lost 2 bases and J lost 6; bases outside the gene matches: 6. The CDR3 runs 16 residues. The V gene's germline CDR1 is SEHNR and CDR2 FQNEAQ (reference sequence). DNA for the CDR3: TGTGCCAGCAGCTTAACCATAGCGGGGGGGCCCAATGAGCAGTTCTTC. As protein: CASSLTIAGGPNEQFF. The variable domain in full, completed from reference TRBV7-9 and TRBJ2-1, reads DTGVSQNPRHKITKRGQNVTFRCDPISEHNRLYWYRQTLGQGPEFLTYFQNEAQLEKSRLLSDRFSAERPKGSFSTLEIQRTEQGDSAMYLCASSLTIAGGPNEQFFGPGTRLTVL.